This is a list of T cell receptor beta chains from one sample in a study of T-cell memory formation after mild COVID-19. TCRdb used MiXCR to reprocess the 5' RACE reads, holding one entry per CDR3 protein. The sample has fewer than 700,000 distinct CDR3 sequences, approximately 18% seen once. Sequenced sample: PBMCs or a T cell subset sorted from them (not recorded which). The receptors here all came from an adult woman who had mild COVID-19 (a few samples of this study predate the infection). Cell type and time point are not known. Both conserved end residues are part of each CDR3. Each record gives: CDR3 DNA, CDR3 protein, clone size, D gene, V gene, J gene. A D gene is named only where the DNA matches it firmly. Rows may omit the clone size; those that give it use once, few, many or a size class.

TGTGCCAGCAGCTTAGCGTTTCCAGAGACCCAGTACTTC	CASSLAFPETQYF	NA	NA	TRBV7-6	TRBJ2-5
TGCGCCAGCAGCGCCGAGAGACTAGCGCCTGACAATGAGCAGTTCTTC	CASSAERLAPDNEQFF	NA	TRBD2	TRBV4-1	TRBJ2-1
TGTGCCAGCAGCTTAGCCGACAGGGGAGGTGAAAAACTGTTTTTT	CASSLADRGGEKLFF	few	TRBD1	TRBV7-9	TRBJ1-4
TGTGCCAGCAGCCAATATAAGACCTCGGGGCTGGCTTTCTTT	CASSQYKTSGLAFF	NA	NA	TRBV3-1	TRBJ1-1
TGCGCCAGCAGCTTGGCGGACAGGGCGTACGGATACGAGCAGTACTTC	CASSLADRAYGYEQYF	NA	TRBD1	TRBV5-1	TRBJ2-7
TGCGCCAGCAGCCAAGAGCTAGTCCAGGAGACCCAGTACTTC	CASSQELVQETQYF	few	NA	TRBV4-1	TRBJ2-5
TGTGCCAGCAGTTACCGGAAGCGCCAGGGGGCGATGTTGGATACGCAGTATTTT	CASSYRKRQGAMLDTQYF	NA	TRBD1	TRBV6-5	TRBJ2-3
TGTGCCAGCCGGGGGACAGGGGTCCTCAACTATGGCTACACCTTC	CASRGTGVLNYGYTF	few	TRBD1	TRBV6-2/TRBV6-3	TRBJ1-2
TGTGCCACCAGTGACTCAACCCGCACTGAAGCTTTCTTT	CATSDSTRTEAFF	NA	NA	TRBV24-1	TRBJ1-1
TGTGCCAGCAGCCCCCTCCCCCCTAGCGGGGGATACGAGCAGTACTTC	CASSPLPPSGGYEQYF	NA	TRBD2	TRBV7-2	TRBJ2-7
TGTGCCAGCAGCTGGACAGGGGGAGGGGACGAGCAGTACTTC	CASSWTGGGDEQYF	NA	TRBD1	TRBV7-3	TRBJ2-7
TGTGCCAGCAGCCAAGCCATTACAAGGGGGGAGACCCAGTACTTC	CASSQAITRGETQYF	NA	NA	TRBV4-2	TRBJ2-5
TGTGCCAGCAGCGCCGGGACAGGGACACCCACAGATACGCAGTATTTT	CASSAGTGTPTDTQYF	NA	TRBD1	TRBV9	TRBJ2-3
TGTGCCAGCAGCTTAATGGCGGGAGGGCCCGGGTCAGATACGCAGTATTTT	CASSLMAGGPGSDTQYF	NA	TRBD2	TRBV7-3	TRBJ2-3
TGTGCCAGCAGTGATCCGGGACAGAACACTGAAGCTTTCTTT	CASSDPGQNTEAFF	few	NA	TRBV6-1	TRBJ1-1
TGTGCCAGCAGCTTAGTAGGACAGGCTTTCTATGGCTACACCTTC	CASSLVGQAFYGYTF	few	TRBD1	TRBV7-8	TRBJ1-2
TGTGCCTGGAGGTCGGGACAGGGCGGTTCACCCCTCCACTTT	CAWRSGQGGSPLHF	few	TRBD1	TRBV30	TRBJ1-6
NA	CASNEVTFGDEQYF	few	NA	TRBV6-1	TRBJ2-7